This record covers a single T cell receptor beta chain. The sample belongs to a study of blood T cell repertoires in COVID-19. The wider study: From the United States, Italy and Spain came samples of acute and convalescent COVID-19. The analysed material was cDNA or gDNA that came from T cells, B-cell-depleted T cells, or PBMCs.

The ends were cut back, 2 bases at V and 0 bases at J, with 8 bases in the middle. The CDR3 totals 14 residues. CDR1 is SGHVS, CDR2 FQNEAQ, per germline. Authors' analysis steps: The assay estimated nucleated cells by amplifying reference gene primers. Here immunoSEQ multiplex PCR was the method, and the copy in TCRdb shows in-frame clones only, minus some. V and J calls and clone size come straight from that table; D and trimming were deduced from the DNA. The sample has fewer than 120,000 clones, approximately 82% seen once. The clonotype originates from a woman older than 75 with acute or convalescent COVID-19. Sequencing was carried out using peripheral blood. This rearrangement joins TRBV7-8 to TRBJ2-7; D possibly corresponds to TRBD2 (6 bases). In DNA form, the CDR3 reads TGTGCCAGCAGCTTAATTAGCGGCTCCTACGAGCAGTACTTC. It codes for CASSLISGSYEQYF.